These T cell receptor beta chains were read from a single sample in a study of cytomegalovirus exposure and HLA in healthy donors. Sequenced by immunoSEQ multiplex PCR; TCRdb stores in-frame clones only, minus some. The data contain around 140,000 clones, almost 85% of them singletons. Sequencing was carried out using PBMCs. The source is a man aged 25 to 40 in good health and CMV-seropositive. Both conserved end residues are part of each CDR3. The D gene is left open where the match is weak. Clone size is shown for a subset of rows, as once, few, many or a class of expanded clone.

v_gene,abundance,d_gene,j_gene,CDR3aa,CDR3nt
TRBV5-1,-,-,TRBJ2-5,CASSLAGVQETQYF,TGCGCCAGCAGCTTGGCGGGAGTACAAGAGACCCAGTACTTC
TRBV6-5,-,-,TRBJ1-1,CASSYAGEGREAFF,TGTGCCAGCAGTTACGCGGGGGAGGGGCGGGAAGCTTTCTTT
TRBV4-2,-,TRBD1,TRBJ1-1,CASSQGGTGRTEAFF,TGTGCCAGCAGCCAAGGGGGGACAGGTAGGACTGAAGCTTTCTTT
TRBV5-1,few,-,TRBJ1-1,CASSLGVGGGMNTEAFF,TGCGCCAGCAGCTTGGGTGTAGGGGGGGGTATGAACACTGAAGCTTTCTTT
TRBV6-5,-,-,TRBJ2-3,CASSDLVGDTQYF,TGTGCCAGCAGCGACTTAGTGGGAGATACGCAGTATTTT
TRBV28,-,-,TRBJ1-1,CATAVEDTEAFF,TGTGCCACCGCGGTCGAGGACACTGAAGCTTTCTTT
TRBV6-5,-,-,TRBJ2-2,CASSLGQNTGELFF,TGTGCCAGCAGTTTGGGACAGAACACCGGGGAGCTGTTTTTT
TRBV6-4,-,TRBD2,TRBJ2-1,CASSDSGASGSNEQFF,TGTGCCAGCAGTGACTCCGGGGCTAGCGGGAGTAATGAGCAGTTCTTC
TRBV6-5,once,-,TRBJ2-1,CASSWSVGSYEQFF,TGTGCCAGCAGTTGGAGTGTAGGGAGCTATGAGCAGTTCTTC
TRBV6-6,few,TRBD1,TRBJ2-7,CASSSQGAREQYF,TGTGCCAGCAGCTCCCAGGGGGCAAGAGAGCAGTACTTC
TRBV5-1,-,TRBD2,TRBJ2-7,CASSLGAGGTYSYEQYF,TGCGCCAGCAGCCTGGGGGCGGGGGGGACCTACTCCTACGAGCAGTACTTC
TRBV13,-,-,TRBJ2-7,CASSRETGTYYEQYF,TGTGCCAGCAGCCGGGAGACTGGCACCTACTACGAGCAGTACTTC
TRBV5-1,-,-,TRBJ2-5,CASSLGAAQETQYF,TGCGCCAGCAGCTTGGGAGCGGCCCAAGAGACCCAGTACTTC
TRBV27,-,-,TRBJ1-1,CASSLLQPLLNTEAFF,TGTGCCAGCAGTTTGTTACAGCCCCTCTTGAACACTGAAGCTTTCTTT
TRBV7-9,-,-,TRBJ2-5,CASNIQGAQETQYF,TGTGCCAGCAACATACAGGGAGCGCAAGAGACCCAGTACTTC
TRBV11-3,-,TRBD2,TRBJ2-7,CASSFQRTSGGAYEQYF,TGTGCCAGCAGCTTCCAACGGACTAGCGGGGGGGCCTACGAGCAGTACTTC
TRBV6-1,-,TRBD2,TRBJ2-1,CASSLAGGEGNEQFF,TGTGCCAGCAGTCTAGCGGGAGGGGAAGGCAATGAGCAGTTCTTC
TRBV28,-,-,TRBJ2-3,CASSFRAAQSTDTQYF,TGTGCCAGCAGTTTTAGAGCGGCCCAAAGCACAGATACGCAGTATTTT
TRBV5-6,-,TRBD2,TRBJ2-5,CASSLDSGLAGQETQYF,TGTGCCAGCAGCTTGGATTCGGGACTAGCGGGGCAAGAGACCCAGTACTTC
TRBV6-1,many,-,TRBJ1-2,CASSEGTTNYGYTF,TGTGCCAGCAGTGAGGGGACAACCAACTATGGCTACACCTTC
TRBV5-5,-,TRBD1,TRBJ2-3,CASSRGQGALPDTQYF,TGTGCCAGCAGCCGGGGCCAGGGGGCGCTTCCAGATACGCAGTATTTT
TRBV19,-,TRBD1,TRBJ1-5,CASSLWTGGEYQPQHF,TGTGCCAGTAGTCTGTGGACAGGGGGGGAGTATCAGCCCCAGCATTTT
TRBV11-2,once,-,TRBJ2-1,CASSSQPSSNEQFF,TGTGCCAGCAGCTCACAGCCCAGCTCCAATGAGCAGTTCTTC
TRBV4-2,few,-,TRBJ2-7,CASSQGGGYEQYF,TGTGCCAGCAGCCAAGGTGGGGGGTACGAGCAGTACTTC
TRBV5-4,-,-,TRBJ2-7,CASSYETDYEQYF,TGTGCCAGCAGTTATGAGACTGATTACGAGCAGTACTTC
TRBV7-9,-,TRBD1,TRBJ1-2,CASSLVTGVYGYTF,TGTGCCAGCAGCTTGGTCACAGGGGTCTATGGCTACACCTTC
TRBV7-2,-,TRBD1,TRBJ2-7,CASSLQGALEQYF,TGTGCCAGCAGCTTACAGGGGGCTCTTGAGCAGTACTTC
TRBV9,few,-,TRBJ1-1,CASSVEAAGTEAFF,TGTGCCAGCAGCGTCGAGGCGGCCGGCACTGAAGCTTTCTTT
TRBV5-8,-,TRBD2,TRBJ2-3,CASSLGIAGRGTDTQYF,TGTGCCAGCAGCTTGGGGATAGCGGGCCGAGGGACAGATACGCAGTATTTT
TRBV6-4,-,TRBD1,TRBJ1-5,CANPSTGGKNIGNQPQHF,TGTGCCAACCCGTCGACAGGGGGAAAGAATATAGGCAATCAGCCCCAGCATTTT
TRBV6-1,-,TRBD1,TRBJ1-5,CASTGTVYSNQPQHF,TGTGCCAGCACTGGGACAGTTTATAGCAATCAGCCCCAGCATTTT
TRBV6-1,-,-,TRBJ2-5,CASSKENQETQYF,TGTGCCAGCAGCAAGGAGAACCAAGAGACCCAGTACTTC
TRBV5-1,-,TRBD1,TRBJ1-6,CASSRTGDNSPLHF,TGCGCCAGCAGCAGAACAGGGGACAATTCACCCCTCCACTTT
TRBV28,-,TRBD1,TRBJ1-3,CASSLGQGAGNTIYF,TGTGCCAGCAGTTTGGGACAGGGTGCAGGAAACACCATATATTTT
TRBV5-6,-,-,TRBJ1-6,CASSFVAGINSPLHF,TGTGCCAGCAGCTTTGTAGCAGGGATCAATTCACCCCTCCACTTT
TRBV27,-,TRBD2,TRBJ2-1,CASSLSTGTRGSEQFF,TGTGCCAGCAGTTTATCTACCGGGACTAGGGGTAGTGAGCAGTTCTTC
TRBV19,-,TRBD1,TRBJ1-4,CASSISRQGAGEKLFF,TGTGCCAGTAGTATAAGCCGACAGGGGGCCGGAGAAAAACTGTTTTTT
TRBV27,-,-,TRBJ2-7,CASSLRIGVEEQYF,TGTGCCAGCAGTTTAAGAATAGGGGTCGAGGAGCAGTACTTC
TRBV28,-,TRBD2,TRBJ2-1,CASSSPGLAGVDEQFF,TGTGCCAGCAGTTCCCCGGGACTAGCGGGAGTGGATGAGCAGTTCTTC
TRBV6-5,-,TRBD1,TRBJ2-7,CASTSGTGAYEQYF,TGTGCCAGCACGTCCGGGACAGGGGCTTACGAGCAGTACTTC
TRBV7-9,-,TRBD2,TRBJ2-7,CASSRTSGATFLYEQYF,TGTGCCAGCAGCCGGACTAGCGGGGCGACCTTCCTCTACGAGCAGTACTTC
TRBV5-5,-,TRBD2,TRBJ2-7,CASSLLAGVPYEQYF,TGTGCCAGCAGCTTGCTGGCGGGAGTTCCCTACGAGCAGTACTTC
TRBV6-1,-,-,TRBJ2-7,CASSEWSQSVYEQYF,TGTGCCAGCAGTGAATGGAGTCAGTCCGTCTACGAGCAGTACTTC
TRBV7-3,-,-,TRBJ2-2,CASSRASVFDTGELFF,TGTGCCAGCAGCCGCGCTAGCGTATTTGACACCGGGGAGCTGTTTTTT
TRBV29-1,-,-,TRBJ2-3,CSVNQGTSTDTQYF,TGCAGCGTCAATCAGGGTACTAGCACAGATACGCAGTATTTT
TRBV5-1,-,-,TRBJ2-1,CASSPDSPWNEQFF,TGCGCCAGCAGCCCGGACTCCCCATGGAATGAGCAGTTCTTC
TRBV25-1,once,-,TRBJ2-1,CASSTRGSGQNNEQFF,TGTGCCAGCAGTACCCGGGGTAGCGGACAAAACAATGAGCAGTTCTTC
TRBV2,-,TRBD1,TRBJ2-7,CASSVSIGQGGYEQYF,TGTGCCAGCAGTGTCTCCATCGGACAGGGAGGCTACGAGCAGTACTTC
TRBV6-1,few,TRBD2,TRBJ2-7,CAIDASGDYEQYF,TGTGCCATAGACGCTAGCGGGGACTACGAGCAGTACTTC
TRBV4-2,-,-,TRBJ2-5,CASSLEGQLETQYF,TGTGCCAGCAGCCTCGAGGGACAACTAGAGACCCAGTACTTC
TRBV7-9,few,TRBD2,TRBJ2-5,CSSSLGSSGGAEETQYF,TGTTCCAGCAGCTTAGGTTCTAGCGGGGGGGCGGAAGAGACCCAGTACTTC
TRBV7-9,once,TRBD1,TRBJ1-5,CASSLGDSHFNQPQHF,TGTGCCAGCAGCTTGGGGGACAGCCACTTCAATCAGCCCCAGCATTTT
TRBV4-1,few,-,TRBJ2-1,CASSQAGGAYYNEQFF,TGCGCCAGCAGCCAAGCGGGCGGGGCCTACTACAATGAGCAGTTCTTC
TRBV7-2,-,-,TRBJ2-5,CASSLAGLYQETQYF,TGTGCCAGCAGCTTAGCGGGCCTGTACCAAGAGACCCAGTACTTC
TRBV2,-,-,TRBJ1-1,CASSVQTSGTEAFF,TGTGCCAGCAGTGTGCAAACTTCCGGGACTGAAGCTTTCTTT